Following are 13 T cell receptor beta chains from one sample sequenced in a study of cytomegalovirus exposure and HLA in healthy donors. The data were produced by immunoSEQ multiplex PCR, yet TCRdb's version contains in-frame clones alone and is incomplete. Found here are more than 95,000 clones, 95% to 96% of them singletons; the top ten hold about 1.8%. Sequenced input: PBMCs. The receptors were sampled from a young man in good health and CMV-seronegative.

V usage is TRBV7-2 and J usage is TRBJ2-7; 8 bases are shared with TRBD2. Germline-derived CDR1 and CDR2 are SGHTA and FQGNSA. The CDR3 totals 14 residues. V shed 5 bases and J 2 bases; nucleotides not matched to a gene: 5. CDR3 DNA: TGTGCCAGCAGCCCCGCCGGGGGGGCCTACGAGCAGTACTTC. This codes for CASSPAGGAYEQYF.

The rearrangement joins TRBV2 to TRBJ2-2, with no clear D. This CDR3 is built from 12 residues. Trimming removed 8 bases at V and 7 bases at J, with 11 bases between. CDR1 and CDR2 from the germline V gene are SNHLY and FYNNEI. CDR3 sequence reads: CASSLVVGELFF. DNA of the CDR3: TGTGCCAGCTCCCTTGTAGTCGGGGAGCTGTTTTTT.

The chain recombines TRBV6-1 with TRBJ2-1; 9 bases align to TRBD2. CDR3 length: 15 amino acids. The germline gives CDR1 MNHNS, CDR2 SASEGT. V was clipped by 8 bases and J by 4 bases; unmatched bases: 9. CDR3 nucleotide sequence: TGTGCCAGCCCCCGCGGGACTAGCCCATACAATGAGCAGTTCTTC. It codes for CASPRGTSPYNEQFF.

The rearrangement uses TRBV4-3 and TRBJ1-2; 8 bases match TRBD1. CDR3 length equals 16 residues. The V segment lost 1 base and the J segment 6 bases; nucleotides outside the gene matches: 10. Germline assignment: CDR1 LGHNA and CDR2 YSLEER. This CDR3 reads CASSQGAYETGDGYTF. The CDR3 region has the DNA TGCGCCAGCAGCCAAGGGGCGTATGAGACAGGGGATGGCTACACCTTC.

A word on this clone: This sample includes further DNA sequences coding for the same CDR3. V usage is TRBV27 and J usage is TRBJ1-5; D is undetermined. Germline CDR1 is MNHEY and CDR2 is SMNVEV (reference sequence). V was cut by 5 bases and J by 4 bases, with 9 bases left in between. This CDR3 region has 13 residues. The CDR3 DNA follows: TGTGCCAGCAGTCTGTCCCTGAATCAGCCCCAGCATTTT. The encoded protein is CASSLSLNQPQHF.

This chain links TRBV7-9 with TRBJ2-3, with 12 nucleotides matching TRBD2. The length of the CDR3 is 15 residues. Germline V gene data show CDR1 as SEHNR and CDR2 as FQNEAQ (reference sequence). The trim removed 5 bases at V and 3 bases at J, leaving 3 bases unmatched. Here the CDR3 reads CASSVGTSGTDTQYF. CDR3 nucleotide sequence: TGTGCCAGCAGCGTCGGGACTAGCGGGACAGATACGCAGTATTTT.

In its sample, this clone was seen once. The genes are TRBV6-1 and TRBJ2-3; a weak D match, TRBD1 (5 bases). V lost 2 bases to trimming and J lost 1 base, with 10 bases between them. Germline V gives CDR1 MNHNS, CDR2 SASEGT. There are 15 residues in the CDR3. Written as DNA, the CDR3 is TGTGCCAGCAGTGAAATTAGGGGCGGCACAGATACGCAGTATTTT. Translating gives CASSEIRGGTDTQYF.

The CDR3, as DNA: TGTGCCAGCAGCGAGGGGAGGGTAGGCGGGGAGCTGTTTTTT. As protein: CASSEGRVGGELFF. This chain joins TRBV11-3 and TRBJ2-2; 7 bases are shared with TRBD2. CDR3 size: 14 residues. The junction had 7 bases not matched to a gene; V was cut back by 5 bases and J by 7 bases. Germline CDR1 reads SGHNT; CDR2 reads YENEEA.

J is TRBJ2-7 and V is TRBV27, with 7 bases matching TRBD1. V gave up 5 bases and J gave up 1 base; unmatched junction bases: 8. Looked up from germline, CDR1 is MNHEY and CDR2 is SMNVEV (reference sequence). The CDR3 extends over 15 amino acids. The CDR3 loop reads CASSATGTASYEQYF. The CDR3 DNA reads TGTGCCAGCAGTGCCACCGGGACAGCGTCCTACGAGCAGTACTTC.

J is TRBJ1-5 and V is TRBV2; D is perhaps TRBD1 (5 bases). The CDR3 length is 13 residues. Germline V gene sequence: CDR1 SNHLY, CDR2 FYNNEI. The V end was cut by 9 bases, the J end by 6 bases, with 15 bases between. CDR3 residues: CASQGRASQPQHF. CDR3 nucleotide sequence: TGTGCCAGTCAGGGCAGGGCAAGTCAGCCCCAGCATTTT.

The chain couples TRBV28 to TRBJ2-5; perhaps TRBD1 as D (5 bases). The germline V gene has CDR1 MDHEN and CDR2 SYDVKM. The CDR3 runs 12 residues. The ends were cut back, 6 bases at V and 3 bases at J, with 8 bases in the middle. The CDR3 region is CASRGVEETQYF. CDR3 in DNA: TGTGCCAGCAGAGGGGTAGAAGAGACCCAGTACTTC.

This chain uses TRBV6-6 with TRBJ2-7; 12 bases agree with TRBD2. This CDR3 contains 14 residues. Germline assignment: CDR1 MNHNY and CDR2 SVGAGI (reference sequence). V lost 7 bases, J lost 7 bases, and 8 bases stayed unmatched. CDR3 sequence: CASTGLAGTLEQYF. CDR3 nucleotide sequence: TGTGCCAGCACCGGACTAGCGGGAACCCTAGAGCAGTACTTC.

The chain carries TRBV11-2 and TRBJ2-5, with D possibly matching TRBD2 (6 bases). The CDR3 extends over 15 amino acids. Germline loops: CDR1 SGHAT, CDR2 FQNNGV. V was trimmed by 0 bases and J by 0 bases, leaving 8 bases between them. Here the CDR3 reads CASSLDRRDQETQYF. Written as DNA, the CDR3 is TGTGCCAGCAGCTTAGACAGGAGGGACCAAGAGACCCAGTACTTC.